The 17 T cell receptor beta chains below all came from one sample that was sequenced in a study of blood T cell repertoires in COVID-19. Sequenced by immunoSEQ multiplex PCR; TCRdb stores in-frame clones only, minus some. The table includes 140,000 to 150,000 clones, around four fifths detected once. The sequencing input was PBMCs or T cells enriched from blood (not recorded which). These receptors originate from a woman aged 45-65 years with acute COVID-19.

The chain links TRBV5-1 to TRBJ2-2; the match to TRBD1 covers 9 bases. This CDR3 contains 17 residues. Losses at the gene ends were 4 bases for V and 5 bases for J; bases not matched to a gene: 12. Germline CDR1 and CDR2: SGHRS and YFSETQ. The DNA for the CDR3 is TGCGCCAGCAGCAAGACGGCCCCGACAGGGGGTACCGGGGAGCTGTTTTTT. Protein: CASSKTAPTGGTGELFF.

The V and J genes are TRBV11-3 and TRBJ1-2; no clear D. CDR1 is SGHNT and CDR2 is YENEEA in the germline V gene. There are 14 residues in the CDR3. Trimming left V 0 bases short and J 3 bases short, with 8 bases between. CDR3: CASSLEAGDYGYTF. Written as DNA, the CDR3 is TGTGCCAGCAGCTTAGAGGCCGGGGACTATGGCTACACCTTC.

V gene TRBV19 combines with J gene TRBJ2-7; 9 bases match TRBD2. The junction had 8 bases not matched to a gene; V was cut back by 8 bases and J by 6 bases. Germline V CDR1 and CDR2: LNHDA, SQIVND (reference sequence). The CDR3 covers 13 residues. DNA of the CDR3: TGTGCCAGTGATTCGCGGGGGGGGGCCGAGCAGTACTTC. Its protein is CASDSRGGAEQYF.

This sequence joins TRBV18 and TRBJ2-7; 9 nucleotides agree with TRBD1. The CDR3 extends over 14 amino acids. Germline V gene data show CDR1 as KGHSH and CDR2 as LQKENI. The junction had 5 bases not matched to a gene; V was cut back by 3 bases and J by 5 bases. The DNA for the CDR3 is TGTGCCAGCTCACCCACAGGGGGCAACCACGAGCAGTACTTC. It encodes CASSPTGGNHEQYF.

The V and J genes are TRBV28 and TRBJ1-4, with TRBD1 identical over 10 bases. Trimming at V came to 6 bases and at J to 3 bases, leaving 10 bases not matched to a gene. The CDR3 runs 17 residues. In germline, CDR1 is MDHEN, CDR2 SYDVKM. This CDR3 reads CASSIPLGQGANEKLFF. The CDR3, as DNA: TGTGCCAGCAGCATTCCCCTAGGACAGGGGGCTAATGAAAAACTGTTTTTT.

The chain combines TRBV5-1 with TRBJ1-1, with 9 bases identical to TRBD1. This CDR3 spans 14 amino acids. Germline CDR1 SGHRS, CDR2 YFSETQ. V lost 2 bases and J lost 7; bases outside the gene matches: 6. CDR3 nucleotide sequence: TGCGCCAGCAGCTTCGCACAGGGGGCTTTTGAAGCTTTCTTT. Encoded protein: CASSFAQGAFEAFF.

The chain carries TRBV3-1 (or the pseudogene TRBV3-2) and TRBJ1-6; 8 positions match TRBD1. The CDR3 runs to 14 residues. Germline V gene data show CDR1 as LGHDT and CDR2 as YNNKEL (reference sequence). The junction had 0 bases not matched to a gene; V was cut back by 1 base and J by 7 bases. The CDR3 DNA follows: TGTGCCAGCAGCCAAGGGACAGGGAATTCACCCCTCCACTTT. Translation gives CASSQGTGNSPLHF.

This clone appeared a few times. The chain employs TRBV7-9 and TRBJ2-3, with 9 bases lining up with TRBD2. The V segment lost 8 bases and the J segment 1 base; nucleotides outside the gene matches: 1. The CDR3 totals 13 residues. Germline V gene lookup returns CDR1 SEHNR and CDR2 FQNEAQ (reference sequence). CDR3 DNA: TGTGCCAGCTTAGCGGGAGGCACAGATACGCAGTATTTT. Encoded protein: CASLAGGTDTQYF.

The CDR3 sequence is CASSPVGTGTGELFF. The CDR3 nucleotides read TGTGCCAGCAGCCCCGTCGGGACAGGAACCGGGGAGCTGTTTTTT. V usage is TRBV11-3 and J usage is TRBJ2-2, with 8 nucleotides matching TRBD1. This CDR3 contains 15 residues. Germline V gives CDR1 SGHNT, CDR2 YENEEA. The junction had 7 bases not matched to a gene; V was cut back by 5 bases and J by 5 bases. The whole variable domain, remainder taken from reference TRBV11-3 and TRBJ2-2, is EAGVVQSPRYKIIEKKQPVAFWCNPISGHNTLYWYLQNLGQGPELLIRYENEEAVDDSQLPKDRFSAERLKGVDSTLKIQPAELGDSAVYLCASSPVGTGTGELFFGEGSRLTVL.

This clone has a single count. The V gene is TRBV3-1 (or the pseudogene TRBV3-2), the J gene TRBJ2-4, with 7 bases that match TRBD2. The germline gives CDR1 LGHDT, CDR2 YNNKEL (reference sequence). V shed 0 bases and J 9 bases; nucleotides not matched to a gene: 5. The CDR3 spans 14 residues. The CDR3 spells CASSQEGGGSIQYF. The CDR3 coding sequence is TGTGCCAGCAGCCAAGAAGGCGGGGGAAGCATTCAGTACTTC.

The V gene is TRBV27, the J gene TRBJ1-1; 7 nucleotides match TRBD1. The CDR3 totals 11 residues. Germline assignment: CDR1 MNHEY and CDR2 SMNVEV (reference sequence). V was pared by 7 bases and J by 11 bases, with 7 bases of the junction left unmatched. The CDR3 region has the DNA TGTGCCAGCATTGACAGGGAGGTCGCTTTCTTT. It specifies CASIDREVAFF.

The chain uses TRBV4-1 and TRBJ2-1; D is perhaps TRBD2 (5 bases). Trimming removed 4 bases from V and 0 bases from J, with 10 bases in between. There are 15 residues in the CDR3. From germline, CDR1 is MGHRA and CDR2 YSYEKL. The CDR3 loop is CASSPAVSSYNEQFF. The CDR3 DNA follows: TGCGCCAGCAGCCCAGCGGTGAGCTCCTACAATGAGCAGTTCTTC.

The rearrangement links TRBV7-6 to TRBJ2-3; 10 positions agree with TRBD2. The CDR3 totals 19 residues. In germline, CDR1 is SGHVS, CDR2 FNYEAQ. V shed 5 bases, J shed 1 base, and the junction held 15 bases outside the gene matches. CDR3 amino acids: CASSKNSAGLAVGTDTQYF. The CDR3 bases are TGTGCCAGCAGCAAGAACAGTGCCGGACTAGCGGTGGGCACAGATACGCAGTATTTT.

V usage is TRBV5-4 and J usage is TRBJ2-7, with TRBD1 matching 9 bases. The CDR3 contains 15 residues. CDR1 is SGHNT, CDR2 YYREEE, per germline (reference sequence). Unmatched junction bases numbered 8, after V lost 4 bases and J lost 3 bases. The CDR3 region is CASSLGQGTIYEQYF. CDR3 coding DNA: TGTGCCAGCAGCCTCGGACAGGGGACGATCTACGAGCAGTACTTC.

The V and J genes are TRBV7-9 and TRBJ2-2; 8 positions agree with TRBD2. J was trimmed by 3 bases and V by 6 bases; bases with no gene match: 6. The CDR3 consists of 15 residues. CDR1 is SEHNR, CDR2 FQNEAQ, per germline (reference sequence). CDR3 loop: CASRYGGADTGELFF. CDR3 sequence (DNA): TGTGCCAGCAGATACGGGGGGGCGGACACCGGGGAGCTGTTTTTT.

CDR3 nucleotides: TGTGCCAGCAGCCAAGATTCGGGTAATGGGGCCAACGTCCTGACTTTC. Its protein is CASSQDSGNGANVLTF. The chain employs TRBV4-2 and TRBJ2-6; no reliable D call. V was cut by 0 bases and J by 3 bases, with 9 bases left in between. In germline, CDR1 is LGHNA, CDR2 YNFKEQ. The CDR3 covers 16 residues.

This sequence joins TRBV9 and TRBJ1-1, with 12 bases that match TRBD1. CDR3 length: 14 residues. V shed 4 bases, J shed 6 bases, and the junction held 4 bases outside the gene matches. CDR1 and CDR2 from the germline V gene are SGDLS and YYNGEE. CDR3 loop: CASSWGQGASEAFF. As DNA, the CDR3 is TGTGCCAGCAGCTGGGGACAGGGGGCTTCTGAAGCTTTCTTT.